Presented here are 11 T cell receptor beta chains from one specimen sequenced in a study of blood T cell repertoires in COVID-19. The assay was immunoSEQ multiplex PCR, and TCRdb's table has in-frame clones only and misses some. The sample consists of about 350,000 clones, around nine tenths of them appearing once. Sequencing was done on a sample of peripheral blood. The receptor set was obtained from a woman in her sixties with COVID-19, enrolled during active disease.

Remarks on this clone: No DNA is shown, since the ends of the CDR3 on it are uncertain; the CDR3 is the one TCRdb lists. This chain links TRBV12-3 or TRBV12-4 with TRBJ1-5; the table gives TRBD1 as D, unverified against the DNA. The CDR3 comprises 13 residues, both ends counted. This CDR3 reads CASSFLADQPQHF.

The sample holds one count of this clone. The chain joins TRBV19 to TRBJ2-3, with 7 bases fitting TRBD2. The CDR3 runs 15 residues. CDR1 is LNHDA, CDR2 SQIVND, per germline (reference sequence). V lost 5 bases and J lost 5; bases outside the gene matches: 10. For the CDR3, the DNA is TGTGCCAGTAGTCCGGGGGGTTTCCGTGGAGATACGCAGTATTTT. It is translated as CASSPGGFRGDTQYF.

This clone appeared once. V usage is TRBV6-2 or TRBV6-3 and J usage is TRBJ1-1, with 7 bases matching TRBD1. This CDR3 contains 15 residues. V dropped 4 bases and J dropped 2; count of bases not matched to a gene: 7. Per germline, CDR1 MNHEY and CDR2 SVGEGT. The CDR3 loop is CASSSTGVDNTEAFF. The CDR3 DNA reads TGTGCCAGCAGTTCTACAGGGGTTGATAACACTGAAGCTTTCTTT.

The chain employs TRBV19 and TRBJ2-2, with D possibly matching TRBD2 (6 bases). Trimming took 7 bases from V and 2 from J, leaving 17 bases between them. Per germline, CDR1 LNHDA and CDR2 SQIVND (reference sequence). The CDR3 extends over 16 amino acids. CDR3 nucleotides: TGTGCCAGTACCGCACACCGGGACTTTAACACCGGGGAGCTGTTTTTT. Translation: CASTAHRDFNTGELFF.

This clone was detected only once. The V and J genes are TRBV7-2 and TRBJ2-6; TRBD2 aligns across 9 bases. Germline V lookup: CDR1 SGHTA, CDR2 FQGNSA. V gave up 7 bases and J gave up 0 bases; unmatched junction bases: 4. The CDR3 loop spans 16 amino acids. This CDR3 reads CASKLAGNSGANVLTF. The CDR3 nucleotides read TGTGCCAGCAAACTAGCGGGCAACTCTGGGGCCAACGTCCTGACTTTC.

The chain employs TRBV4-1 and TRBJ2-3; 8 bases fit TRBD2. This CDR3 is 15 amino acids long. Germline trimming cut 1 base from V and 1 base from J; bases unmatched to any gene: 1. The V gene's germline CDR1 is MGHRA and CDR2 YSYEKL. The CDR3 DNA sequence: TGCGCCAGCAGCCAAGGTAGCGGGGGCACAGATACGCAGTATTTT. It encodes CASSQGSGGTDTQYF.

As DNA, the CDR3 is TGTGCCAGCAGCTTCCCTAAGGGGCCAATCTGGAGGAACACTGAAGCTTTCTTT. It is translated as CASSFPKGPIWRNTEAFF. The chain uses TRBV7-2 and TRBJ1-1; weak D call: TRBD1 (5 bases). Per germline, CDR1 SGHTA and CDR2 FQGNSA. V was trimmed by 3 bases and J by 1 base, leaving 21 bases between them. CDR3 length equals 18 residues.

This clone was counted only a few times. The chain employs TRBV5-4 and TRBJ1-1; maybe TRBD1 (5 bases). The CDR3 is 13 amino acids. CDR1 and CDR2 from the germline V gene are SGHNT and YYREEE (reference sequence). V was clipped by 5 bases and J by 5 bases, with 13 bases between them. The CDR3 nucleotides are TGTGCCAGCAGACCGATCGGGGGGACTGAAGCTTTCTTT. Translating gives CASRPIGGTEAFF.

The V and J genes are TRBV5-4 and TRBJ2-5; possible D gene TRBD2, 5 bases. The CDR3 is 14 amino acids. Germline CDR1 reads SGHNT; CDR2 reads YYREEE (reference sequence). With 4 bases removed from V and 2 bases from J, the gap between germline ends came to 12 bases. CDR3 nucleotides: TGTGCCAGCAGCAACGACTACTCTCAAGAGACCCAGTACTTC. Amino acids: CASSNDYSQETQYF.

V is TRBV10-1 and J is TRBJ1-2; 8 bases align to TRBD1. V dropped 4 bases and J dropped 2; count of bases not matched to a gene: 0. The CDR3 runs to 13 residues. The germline gives CDR1 WNHNN, CDR2 SYGVQD (reference sequence). The CDR3 protein is CASSGQGNYGYTF. The CDR3 coding sequence is TGCGCCAGCAGTGGACAGGGGAACTATGGCTACACCTTC.

This chain joins TRBV11-2 and TRBJ2-2, with a tentative D call TRBD2 (7 bases). V was shortened by 4 bases and J by 4 bases, with 22 bases between the two germline ends. The CDR3 is made up of 18 amino acids. Germline loops: CDR1 SGHAT, CDR2 FQNNGV. CDR3 sequence: CASSSSPKGGGLTGELFF. As DNA, the CDR3 is TGTGCCAGCAGCTCCTCCCCGAAGGGGGGGGGCCTCACCGGGGAGCTGTTTTTT.